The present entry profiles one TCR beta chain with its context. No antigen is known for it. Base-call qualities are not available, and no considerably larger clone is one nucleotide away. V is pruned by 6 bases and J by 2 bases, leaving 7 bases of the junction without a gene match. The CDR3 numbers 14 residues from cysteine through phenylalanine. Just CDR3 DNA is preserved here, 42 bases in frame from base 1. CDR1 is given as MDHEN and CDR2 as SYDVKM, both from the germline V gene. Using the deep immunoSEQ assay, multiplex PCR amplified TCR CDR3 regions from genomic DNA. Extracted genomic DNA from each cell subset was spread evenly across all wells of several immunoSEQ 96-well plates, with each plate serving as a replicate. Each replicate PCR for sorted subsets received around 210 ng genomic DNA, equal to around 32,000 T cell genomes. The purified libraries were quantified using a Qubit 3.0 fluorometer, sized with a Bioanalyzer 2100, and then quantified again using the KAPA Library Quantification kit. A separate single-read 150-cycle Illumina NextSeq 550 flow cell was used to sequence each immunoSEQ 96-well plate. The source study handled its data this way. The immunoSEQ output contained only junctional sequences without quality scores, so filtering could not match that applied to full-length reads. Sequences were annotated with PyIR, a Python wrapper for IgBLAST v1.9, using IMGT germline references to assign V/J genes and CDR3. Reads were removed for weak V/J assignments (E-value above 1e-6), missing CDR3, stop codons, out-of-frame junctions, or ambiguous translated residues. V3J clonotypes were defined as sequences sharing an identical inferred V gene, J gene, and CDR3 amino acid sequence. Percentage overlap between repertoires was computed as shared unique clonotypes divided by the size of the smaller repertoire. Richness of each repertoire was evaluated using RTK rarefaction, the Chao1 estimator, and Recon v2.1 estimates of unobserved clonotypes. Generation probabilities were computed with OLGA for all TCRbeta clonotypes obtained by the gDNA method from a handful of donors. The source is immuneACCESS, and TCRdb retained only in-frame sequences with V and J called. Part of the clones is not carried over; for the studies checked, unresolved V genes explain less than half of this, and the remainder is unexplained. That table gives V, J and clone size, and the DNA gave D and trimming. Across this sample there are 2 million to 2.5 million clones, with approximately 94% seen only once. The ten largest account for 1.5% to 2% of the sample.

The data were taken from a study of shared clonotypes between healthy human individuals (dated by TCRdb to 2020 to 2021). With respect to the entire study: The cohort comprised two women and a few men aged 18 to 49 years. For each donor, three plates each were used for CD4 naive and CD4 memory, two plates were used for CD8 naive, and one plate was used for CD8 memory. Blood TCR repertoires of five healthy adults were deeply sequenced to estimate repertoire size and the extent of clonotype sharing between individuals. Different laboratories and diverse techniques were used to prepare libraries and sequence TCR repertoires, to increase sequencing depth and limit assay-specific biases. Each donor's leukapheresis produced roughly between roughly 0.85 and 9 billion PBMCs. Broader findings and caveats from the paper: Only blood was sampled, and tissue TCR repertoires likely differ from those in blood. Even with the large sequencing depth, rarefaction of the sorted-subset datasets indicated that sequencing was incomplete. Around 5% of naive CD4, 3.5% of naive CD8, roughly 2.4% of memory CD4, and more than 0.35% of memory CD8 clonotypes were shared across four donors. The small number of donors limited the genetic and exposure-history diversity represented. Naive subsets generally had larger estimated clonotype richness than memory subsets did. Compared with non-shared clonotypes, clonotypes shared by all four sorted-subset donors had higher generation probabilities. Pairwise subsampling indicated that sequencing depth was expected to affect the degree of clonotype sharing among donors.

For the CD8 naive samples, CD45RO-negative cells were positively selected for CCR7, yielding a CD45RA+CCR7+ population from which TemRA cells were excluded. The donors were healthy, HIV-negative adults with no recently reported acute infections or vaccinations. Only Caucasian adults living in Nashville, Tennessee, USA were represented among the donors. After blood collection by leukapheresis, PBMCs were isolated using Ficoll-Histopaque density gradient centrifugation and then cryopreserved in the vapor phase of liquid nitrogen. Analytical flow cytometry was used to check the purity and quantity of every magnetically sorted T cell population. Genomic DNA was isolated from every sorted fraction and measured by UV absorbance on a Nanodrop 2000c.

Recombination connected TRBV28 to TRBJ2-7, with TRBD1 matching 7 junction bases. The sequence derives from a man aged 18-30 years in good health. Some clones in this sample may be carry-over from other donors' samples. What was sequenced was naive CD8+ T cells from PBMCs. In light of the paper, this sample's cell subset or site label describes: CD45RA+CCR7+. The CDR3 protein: CASRTGVFTYEQYF. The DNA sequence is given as TGTGCCAGCAGAACAGGGGTCTTTACCTACGAGCAGTACTTC.